These 2 T cell receptor beta chains were all obtained from the same sample, sequenced in a study of cytomegalovirus exposure and HLA in healthy donors. The PCR ran on 60 Vbeta and 13 Jbeta primers. Measured with immunoSEQ multiplex PCR; TCRdb has only the in-frame clones, and not every one. The sample records around 130,000 clones, under 90% being singletons. Sequencing used PBMCs. The receptors stem from a woman aged 40 to 50 in good health and CMV-seronegative.

The DNA for the CDR3 is TGTGCCAGCGCAACAGGGGATGAGCAGTTCTTC. Protein sequence: CASATGDEQFF. This chain links TRBV27 with TRBJ2-1, with TRBD1 matching 7 bases. V shed 8 bases and J 8 bases; nucleotides not matched to a gene: 3. Germline V lookup: CDR1 MNHEY, CDR2 SMNVEV (reference sequence). The CDR3 runs to 11 residues.

V is TRBV18 and J is TRBJ1-3; no clear D gene. From germline, CDR1 is KGHSH and CDR2 LQKENI. The CDR3 is 15 amino acids. Trimming took off 0 bases at V and 3 bases at J, with 9 bases between the two ends. CDR3 sequence reads: CASSPPAGSGNTIYF. The CDR3 region has the DNA TGTGCCAGCTCACCACCGGCAGGAAGTGGAAACACCATATATTTT.